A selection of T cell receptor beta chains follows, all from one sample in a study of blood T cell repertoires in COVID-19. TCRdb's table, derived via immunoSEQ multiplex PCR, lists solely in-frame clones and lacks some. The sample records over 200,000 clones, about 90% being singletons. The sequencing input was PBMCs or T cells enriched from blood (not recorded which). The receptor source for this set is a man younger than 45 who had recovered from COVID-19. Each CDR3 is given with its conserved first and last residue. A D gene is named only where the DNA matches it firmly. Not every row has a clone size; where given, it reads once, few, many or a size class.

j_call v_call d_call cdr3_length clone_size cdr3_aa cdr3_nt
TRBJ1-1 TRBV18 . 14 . CASSHNPGGTEAFF TGTGCCAGCTCACACAACCCGGGGGGCACTGAAGCTTTCTTT
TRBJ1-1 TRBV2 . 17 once CASTLVKGVFVSTEAFF TGTGCCAGTACCTTGGTGAAAGGGGTTTTTGTTAGTACTGAAGCTTTCTTT
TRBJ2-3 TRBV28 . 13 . CASKLTNTDTQYF TGTGCCAGCAAATTGACAAACACAGATACGCAGTATTTT
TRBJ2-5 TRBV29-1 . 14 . CSVEFSKYPETQYF TGCAGCGTTGAGTTTTCTAAGTACCCGGAGACCCAGTACTTC
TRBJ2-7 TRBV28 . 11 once CASSLTGLEYF TGTGCCAGCAGCTTAACAGGGTTGGAGTACTTC
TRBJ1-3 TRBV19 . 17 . CASSRASGPFSGNTIYF TGTGCCAGTAGTAGGGCCTCAGGCCCCTTCTCTGGAAACACCATATATTTT
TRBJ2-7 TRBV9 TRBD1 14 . CASGGTGGTYEQYF TGTGCCAGCGGCGGGACAGGGGGAACCTACGAGCAGTACTTC
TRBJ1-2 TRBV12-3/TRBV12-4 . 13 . CASSSGGQQLYTF TGTGCCAGCAGCTCCGGCGGACAGCAACTCTACACCTTC
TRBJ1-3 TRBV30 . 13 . CGGGLVSGNTIYF TGTGGGGGGGGGTTAGTCTCTGGAAACACCATATATTTT
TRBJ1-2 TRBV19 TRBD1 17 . CASTPWGTGRQWDGYTF TGTGCCAGTACCCCCTGGGGGACAGGCCGTCAATGGGATGGCTACACCTTC
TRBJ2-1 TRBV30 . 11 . CAWASYNEQFF TGTGCCTGGGCATCCTACAATGAGCAGTTCTTC
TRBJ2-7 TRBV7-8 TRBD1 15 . CASSQRQGSSYEQYF TGTGCCAGCAGCCAACGACAGGGGAGCTCCTACGAGCAGTACTTC
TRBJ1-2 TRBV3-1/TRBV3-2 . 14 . CASSQDPKSYGYTF TGTGCCAGCAGCCAAGATCCCAAGAGCTATGGCTACACCTTC
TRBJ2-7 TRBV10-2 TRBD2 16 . CASSRGGTSGSYEQYF TGCGCCAGCAGCCGCGGGGGGACTAGCGGCTCCTACGAGCAGTACTTC
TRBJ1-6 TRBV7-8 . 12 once CASSRQNSPLHF TGTGCCAGCAGCCGACAAAATTCACCCCTCCACTTT
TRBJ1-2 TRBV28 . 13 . CASSPSLSYGYTF TGTGCCAGCAGTCCTTCCCTCTCGTATGGCTACACCTTC
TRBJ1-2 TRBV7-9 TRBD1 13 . CASRGQGDYGYTF TGTGCCAGCAGGGGACAGGGCGACTATGGCTACACCTTC
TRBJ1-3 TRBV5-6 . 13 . CASSTGSGNTIYF TGTGCCAGCAGCACGGGCTCTGGAAACACCATATATTTT
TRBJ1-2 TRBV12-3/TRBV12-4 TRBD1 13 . CASSLGTGNGYTF TGTGCCAGCAGTTTAGGGACAGGGAATGGCTACACCTTC
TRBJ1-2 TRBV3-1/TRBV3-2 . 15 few CASSQGTGVSYGYTF TGTGCCAGCAGCCAGGGTACGGGGGTCAGCTATGGCTACACCTTC
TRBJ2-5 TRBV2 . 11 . CASSDYPAQYF TGTGCCAGCAGTGACTATCCGGCCCAGTACTTC
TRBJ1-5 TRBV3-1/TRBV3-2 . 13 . CASSQFQDQPQHF TGTGCCAGCAGCCAATTCCAGGATCAGCCCCAGCATTTT
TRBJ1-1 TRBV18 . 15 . CASSPQLIGDTEAFF TGTGCCAGCTCACCACAGCTGATCGGAGACACTGAAGCTTTCTTT
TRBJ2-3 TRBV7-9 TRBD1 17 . CASTPVTGEHRTDTQYF TGTGCCAGCACCCCCGTAACAGGGGAACATAGAACAGATACGCAGTATTTT
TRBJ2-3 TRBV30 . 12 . CAWSRPAGAQYF TGTGCCTGGAGTCGTCCGGCAGGGGCGCAGTATTTT
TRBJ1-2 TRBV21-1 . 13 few CASKGGGNYGYTF TGTGCCAGCAAAGGGGGCGGAAACTATGGCTACACCTTC
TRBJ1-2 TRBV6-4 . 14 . CASSDSPDSYGYTF TGTGCCAGCAGTGACAGCCCGGACTCCTATGGCTACACCTTC
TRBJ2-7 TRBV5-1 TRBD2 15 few CASSLQAGAQYEQYF TGCGCCAGCAGCTTGCAAGCGGGAGCTCAGTACGAGCAGTACTTC
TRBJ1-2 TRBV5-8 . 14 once CASSLVWRNYGYTF TGTGCCAGCAGCTTGGTTTGGAGGAACTATGGCTACACCTTC
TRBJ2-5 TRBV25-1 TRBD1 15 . CASSDKQGVSETQYF TGTGCCAGCAGTGATAAACAGGGGGTTTCGGAGACCCAGTACTTC
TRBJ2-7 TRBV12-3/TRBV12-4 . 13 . CASSEGPSYEQYF TGTGCCAGCAGCGAGGGCCCTTCCTACGAGCAGTACTTC
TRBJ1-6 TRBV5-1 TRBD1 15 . CASRTGGSYNSPLHF TGCGCCAGCCGGACAGGGGGCTCTTATAATTCACCCCTCCACTTT
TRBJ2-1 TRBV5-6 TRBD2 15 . CASSLEGLADLGQFF TGTGCCAGCAGCTTGGAGGGACTAGCGGATCTGGGGCAGTTCTTC
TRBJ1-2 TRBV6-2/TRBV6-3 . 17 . CASSGRGLMGANYGYTF TGTGCCAGCAGCGGCAGGGGCTTGATGGGAGCTAACTATGGCTACACCTTC
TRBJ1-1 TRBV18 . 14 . CASSPVTENTEAFF TGTGCCAGCTCACCCGTAACAGAGAACACTGAAGCTTTCTTT
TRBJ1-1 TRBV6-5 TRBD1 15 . CASSPVGQGITEAFF TGTGCCAGCAGCCCCGTAGGACAGGGGATCACTGAAGCTTTCTTT
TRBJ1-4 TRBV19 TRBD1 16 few CASSTFYGTGNEKLFF TGTGCCAGTAGTACCTTTTACGGGACAGGCAATGAAAAACTGTTTTTT
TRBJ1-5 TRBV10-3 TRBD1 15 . CAISGGQGNNQPQHF TGTGCCATCAGTGGGGGACAGGGGAACAATCAGCCCCAGCATTTT
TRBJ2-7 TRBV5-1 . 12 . CASSLGGYEQYF TGCGCCAGCAGCTTGGGCGGGTACGAGCAGTACTTC
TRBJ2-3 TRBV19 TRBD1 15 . CASSIGDRLTDTQYF TGTGCCAGTAGTATAGGGGACAGACTCACAGATACGCAGTATTTT
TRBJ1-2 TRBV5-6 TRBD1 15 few CASSLVGGQSYGYTF TGTGCCAGCAGCTTGGTAGGGGGCCAATCCTATGGCTACACCTTC